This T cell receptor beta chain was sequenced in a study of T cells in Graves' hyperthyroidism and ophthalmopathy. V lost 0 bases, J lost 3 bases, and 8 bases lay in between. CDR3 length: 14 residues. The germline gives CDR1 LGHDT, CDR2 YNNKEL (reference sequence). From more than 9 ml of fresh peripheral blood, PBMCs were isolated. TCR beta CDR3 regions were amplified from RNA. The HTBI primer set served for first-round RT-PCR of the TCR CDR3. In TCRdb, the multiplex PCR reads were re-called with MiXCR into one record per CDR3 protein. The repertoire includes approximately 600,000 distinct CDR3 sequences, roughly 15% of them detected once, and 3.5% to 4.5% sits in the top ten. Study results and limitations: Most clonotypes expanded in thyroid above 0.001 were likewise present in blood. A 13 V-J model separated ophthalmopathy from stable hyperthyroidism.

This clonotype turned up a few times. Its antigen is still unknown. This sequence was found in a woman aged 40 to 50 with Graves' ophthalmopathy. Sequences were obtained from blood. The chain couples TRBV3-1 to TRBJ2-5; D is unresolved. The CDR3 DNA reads TGTGCCAGCAGCCAAGAAGGCAGAGAAGAGACCCAGTACTTC. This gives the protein CASSQEGREETQYF.